The 10 T cell receptor beta chains given below trace back to one sample, sequenced in a study of response to subunit inactivated influenza vaccine. TCRdb ran MiXCR on the RT-PCR reads and lists one entry per CDR3 protein. The table lists approximately 530,000 distinct CDR3 sequences, approximately 7.3% of them singletons. The sample here was PBMCs from blood, taken roughly 24 months after vaccination. Receptors were obtained from a man between 50 and 70 years old who received an inactivated influenza vaccine.

In this sample, this clonotype turned up a few times. The chain carries TRBV20-1 and TRBJ1-5; D call uncertain. Germline V CDR1 and CDR2: DFQATT, SNEGSKA (reference sequence). Trimming removed 6 bases at V and 0 bases at J, with 12 bases between. CDR3 length: 14 residues. CDR3 in amino acids: CSAYPEDSNQPQHF. CDR3 sequence (DNA): TGCAGTGCGTACCCCGAAGATAGCAATCAGCCCCAGCATTTT.

The chain has TRBV5-1 and TRBJ2-1, with 8 bases matching TRBD2. V dropped 4 bases and J dropped 4; count of bases not matched to a gene: 7. Germline assignment: CDR1 SGHRS and CDR2 YFSETQ. This CDR3 contains 15 residues. CDR3 bases: TGCGCCAGCAGCACCGCGGGAGGCAATTACAATGAGCAGTTCTTC. Its protein is CASSTAGGNYNEQFF.

The chain has TRBV28 and TRBJ2-3; a weak D match, TRBD1 (6 bases). Deletions cut 6 bases from V and 4 bases from J, with 11 bases between. The CDR3 runs to 13 residues. Germline assignment: CDR1 MDHEN and CDR2 SYDVKM. The CDR3 DNA is TGTGCCAGCAGCCGCACAGGGCCAGATACGCAGTATTTT. Its protein product is CASSRTGPDTQYF.

This clonotype showed up just a few times. This chain links TRBV5-6 with TRBJ1-6; D gene ambiguous. Deletions cut 2 bases from V and 9 bases from J, with 6 bases between. Germline CDR1 reads SGHDT; CDR2 reads YYEEEE. This CDR3 region has 12 residues. In DNA form, the CDR3 reads TGTGCCAGCAGCTTCAGTGCTTCACCCCTCCACTTT. It encodes CASSFSASPLHF. The entire variable domain, with the rest obtained from reference TRBV5-6 and TRBJ1-6, is as follows: DAGVTQSPTHLIKTRGQQVTLRCSPKSGHDTVSWYQQALGQGPQFIFQYYEEEERQRGNFPDRFSGHQFPNYSSELNVNALLLGDSALYLCASSFSASPLHFGNGTRLTVT.

This clonotype has a handful of counts. The rearrangement joins TRBV5-1 to TRBJ2-6; possible D gene TRBD1, 6 bases. The V gene lost 1 base and the J gene lost 2 bases, with 7 bases spanning the gap. The CDR3 is 15 amino acids. Germline values: CDR1 SGHRS, CDR2 YFSETQ. DNA for the CDR3: TGCGCCAGCAGCTTGACAGGGCCTGGGGCCAACGTCCTGACTTTC. The encoded protein is CASSLTGPGANVLTF.

The chain recombines TRBV6-5 with TRBJ2-7; TRBD1 matches 7 bases. The CDR3 totals 16 residues. CDR1 is MNHEY and CDR2 is SVGAGI in the germline V gene. The trim removed 0 bases at V and 0 bases at J, leaving 5 bases unmatched. CDR3 region: CASSYSSRGTSYEQYF. CDR3 nucleotide sequence: TGTGCCAGCAGTTACTCAAGCAGGGGGACCTCCTACGAGCAGTACTTC.

The chain recombines TRBV5-1 with TRBJ2-7; tentatively, D is TRBD1 or TRBD2 (6 bases each). Looked up from germline, CDR1 is SGHRS and CDR2 is YFSETQ. The CDR3 has 13 amino acids. Trimming shortened V by 4 bases and J by 3 bases, and 11 bases separated the two germline ends. Written as DNA, the CDR3 is TGCGCCAGCAGCGGCGGGACATACTACGAGCAGTACTTC. Protein product: CASSGGTYYEQYF.

The table lists this clonotype with many counts. The rearrangement joins TRBV11-1 to TRBJ1-1, with no clear D. The CDR3 consists of 18 residues. V was cut by 4 bases and J by 3 bases, with 24 bases left in between. The germline V gene encodes CDR1 SGHAT and CDR2 FQDESV (reference sequence). The CDR3 region has the DNA TGTGCCAGCAGCTCCACCCGGGGAGAAAAACGCGGGGACACTGAAGCTTTCTTT. This gives the protein CASSSTRGEKRGDTEAFF.

The genes are TRBV28 and TRBJ2-4; 10 bases are shared with TRBD1. CDR1 is MDHEN, CDR2 SYDVKM, per germline. V shed 5 bases and J 6 bases; nucleotides not matched to a gene: 7. The length of the CDR3 is 15 residues. In DNA, the CDR3 is TGTGCCAGCAGTCCGCCGGGACAGGGGAGAAACATTCAGTACTTC. Its protein is CASSPPGQGRNIQYF. Full variable domain (rest looked up from reference TRBV28 and TRBJ2-4): DVKVTQSSRYLVKRTGEKVFLECVQDMDHENMFWYRQDPGLGLRLIYFSYDVKMKEKGDIPEGYSVSREKKERFSLILESASTNQTSMYLCASSPPGQGRNIQYFGAGTRLSVL.

This clonotype came up a few times. The rearrangement links TRBV11-3 to TRBJ2-2; perhaps TRBD1 as D (6 bases). Between the trimmed V and J ends, which lost 4 bases and 1 base, there was a span of 19 bases. CDR3 size: 18 residues. The germline V gene encodes CDR1 SGHNT and CDR2 YENEEA. CDR3 sequence reads: CASSSIRPGDKNTGELFF. For the CDR3, the DNA is TGTGCCAGCAGCTCAATTCGGCCCGGGGACAAGAACACCGGGGAGCTGTTTTTT.